The clone carrying this T cell receptor (gamma chain) showed up just a few times. Antigen unknown. The template was reverse-transcribed extracted RNA. CDR3 amplicons came from multiplex PCR with pooled V-gene forward and constant-region reverse primers. TCRdb re-called clones from the multiplex PCR reads via CATT. The sample has tens of thousands of gamma-chain clones, roughly 21% seen once. The data derive from a study of Vδ1+ human thymocytes. Whole-study findings and limits: Highly polyclonal TRG and TRD repertoires with Gaussian CDR3 length distributions appeared in thymus.

The CDR3 runs to 14 residues. The germline gives CDR1 EGSNGY, CDR2 YDSYNSKV. J gave up 3 bases and V 0 bases, and 5 bases lay outside the gene matches. What was sequenced was Vdelta1+ gamma-delta thymocytes from the thymus. Indicated subset: FACS-sorted CD3+ TCRalphabeta- TCRVdelta1+ TCRVdelta2- thymocytes. V usage is TRGV2 and J usage is TRGJ1 or TRGJ2. The sequence was collected from a girl less than two years old who had congenital heart surgery. CDR3 residues: CATWDGQGYYKKLF. The CDR3 nucleotides are TGTGCCACCTGGGACGGGCAGGGTTATTATAAGAAACTCTTT.